This TCR beta chain comes out of a study of shared clonotypes between healthy human individuals. On the study more broadly: A couple of women and a few men aged 18 to 49 made up the donors. CD4 naive and memory got three plates each, CD8 naive two, CD8 memory one.

The CDR3 is 12 residues long. Germline V gives CDR1 LNHDA, CDR2 SQIVND (reference sequence). The germline V and J ends were trimmed by 9 bases and 5 bases, with 10 bases remaining between them. At the deep level, the assay was run. Original methodology: Filtering differed since immunoSEQ provided only junctions, with no quality scores. Repertoires were generated with immunoSEQ multiplex PCR, while TCRdb's copy carries only in-frame clones and drops some. V and J calls and clone size are those listed in that table; D and trimming were worked out from the DNA. This sample has about 1.9 million clones, with over 85% found just once. The naive CD8 population came from CD45RO-negative cells selected for CCR7, without terminally differentiated effector memory CD45RA+ cells.

This TCR derives from a man younger than 35 in good health. Some clones in this sample may be carry-over from other donors' samples. This sequence joins TRBV19 and TRBJ1-4; D might be TRBD1 (6 bases). Sequencing input: naive CD8+ T cells from PBMCs. CDR3 in DNA: TGTGCCAGCGGGGGCCGGAATGAAAAACTGTTTTTT. It translates to CASGGRNEKLFF.